One T cell receptor beta chain is described in this entry. The antigen remains unidentified. These data are taken from a study of monozygotic twins with cystic fibrosis. Method: immunoSEQ multiplex PCR; TCRdb's copy keeps in-frame clones and lacks some. Among 20,000 to 25,000 clones, roughly 97% were seen once, and the ten largest hold roughly 0.15%. The study's findings and limits: In 13 of 16 pairs, V gene usage was closest to the co-twin's. Median Simpson clonality of 0.0095 suggested naive T cells predominated. Age, concordance and disease severity did not associate with shared CDR3 numbers. Monozygotic CF twin pairs shared significantly more nucleotide-identical clonotypes than unrelated CF individuals did.

This CDR3 spans 16 amino acids. CDR1 SGHVS and CDR2 FNYEAQ come from the germline V gene. Trimming shortened V by 5 bases and J by 4 bases, and 19 bases separated the two germline ends. The sample consisted of blood. The chain has TRBV7-6 and TRBJ2-3, with D possibly being TRBD2 (6 bases). The receptor was isolated from a girl aged 10-17 years with cystic fibrosis. CDR3 residues: CASSPRGLGSADTQYF. CDR3 sequence (DNA): TGTGCCAGCAGCCCCCGGGGACTTGGCAGCGCAGATACGCAGTATTTT.